A single sample is the source of the 32 T cell receptor beta chains below, sequenced in a study of shared clonotypes between healthy human individuals. Sequencing used immunoSEQ multiplex PCR; TCRdb keeps in-frame clones, though not all of them. The table shows about 1.5 million clones, with approximately 98% occurring only once. Sequences were obtained from naive CD4+ T cells sorted from blood. Sample subset: CD45RA+ positively selected. These receptors all come from a young man in good health.

This sequence joins TRBV11-2 and TRBJ1-3, with D hard to call. The CDR3 is made up of 14 amino acids. Trimming removed 5 bases at V and 0 bases at J, with 8 bases between. CDR1 and CDR2 (germline): SGHAT, FQNNGV. DNA for the CDR3: TGTGCCAGCAGCCCTCTAAGCTCTGGAAACACCATATATTTT. It encodes CASSPLSSGNTIYF.

The V call is TRBV11-2, the J call TRBJ1-5; TRBD1 matches at 12 bases. The germline V gene encodes CDR1 SGHAT and CDR2 FQNNGV. The CDR3 is 18 residues long. The trim removed 5 bases at V and 0 bases at J, leaving 8 bases unmatched. The CDR3 loop reads CASSEGRDRGLSNQPQHF. The CDR3 region has the DNA TGTGCCAGCAGCGAGGGCAGGGACAGGGGGCTTAGCAATCAGCCCCAGCATTTT.

The chain combines TRBV19 with TRBJ2-7, with a tentative D call TRBD1 (6 bases). Germline V gene sequence: CDR1 LNHDA, CDR2 SQIVND (reference sequence). Trimming removed 5 bases at V and 3 bases at J, with 11 bases between. The CDR3 extends over 13 amino acids. As DNA, the CDR3 is TGTGCCAGTAGTGGGTTACAGGGCTACGAGCAGTACTTC. The encoded protein is CASSGLQGYEQYF.

This rearrangement joins TRBV19 to TRBJ1-2; a possible D gene is TRBD1 (5 bases). V lost 9 bases and J lost 2, with 22 bases in between. Germline-derived CDR1 and CDR2 are LNHDA and SQIVND (reference sequence). This CDR3 comprises 16 residues. CDR3 sequence reads: CASQRDLASKNYGYTF. CDR3 DNA sequence: TGTGCCAGCCAACGGGACTTGGCCTCTAAGAACTATGGCTACACCTTC.

J is TRBJ2-7 and V is TRBV27, with D perhaps matching TRBD2 (6 bases). There are 15 residues in the CDR3. V was cut by 4 bases and J by 5 bases, with 18 bases left in between. Germline CDR1 and CDR2: MNHEY and SMNVEV (reference sequence). CDR3 in DNA: TGTGCCAGCAGTTCACTGCAGGGAGGTTTCGACGAGCAGTACTTC. The encoded protein is CASSSLQGGFDEQYF.

The chain combines TRBV19 with TRBJ2-7; maybe TRBD1 (5 bases). The ends were cut back, 5 bases at V and 8 bases at J, with 16 bases in the middle. The V gene's germline CDR1 is LNHDA and CDR2 SQIVND (reference sequence). This CDR3 comprises 13 residues. For the CDR3, the DNA is TGTGCCAGTAGTCCTACAGGTTTTGCCCAGCAGTACTTC. It yields the protein CASSPTGFAQQYF.

The rearrangement links TRBV5-1 to TRBJ2-1; 8 bases agree with TRBD2. Germline CDR1 SGHRS, CDR2 YFSETQ. V trimming: 4 bases; J trimming: 7 bases; junction bases outside the gene matches: 7. The CDR3 loop spans 14 amino acids. The CDR3 here is CASSPIAGSNEQFF. The CDR3 DNA reads TGCGCCAGCAGCCCAATAGCGGGATCGAATGAGCAGTTCTTC.

The rearrangement joins TRBV9 to TRBJ2-6, with 7 bases lining up with TRBD2. This CDR3 region has 17 residues. The V segment lost 0 bases and the J segment 4 bases; nucleotides outside the gene matches: 7. The germline V gene encodes CDR1 SGDLS and CDR2 YYNGEE. CDR3 loop: CASSVAPGGTGANVLTF. The CDR3 DNA follows: TGTGCCAGCAGCGTAGCCCCGGGGGGTACGGGGGCCAACGTCCTGACTTTC.

The V call is TRBV5-1, the J call TRBJ2-3, with 13 bases identical to TRBD2. J lost 2 bases, V lost 4 bases, and 4 bases had no gene match. The CDR3 is 16 residues long. CDR1 and CDR2 (germline): SGHRS, YFSETQ. CDR3 sequence: CASSPGLAGNTDTQYF. CDR3 DNA: TGCGCCAGCAGCCCGGGACTAGCGGGAAACACAGATACGCAGTATTTT.

The V and J genes are TRBV10-3 and TRBJ2-3, with D perhaps matching TRBD2 (6 bases). The V end was cut by 11 bases, the J end by 3 bases, with 15 bases between. CDR1 and CDR2 (germline): ENHRY, SYGVKD. This CDR3 has 13 amino acids. The CDR3 sequence: CARAEGSTDTQYF. The CDR3 DNA reads TGTGCCCGAGCGGAGGGGTCAACAGATACGCAGTATTTT.

This clone was counted once. The chain is built from TRBV6-6 and TRBJ2-1; D is perhaps TRBD1 (5 bases). Deletions cut 2 bases from V and 10 bases from J, with 12 bases between. This CDR3 is 13 amino acids long. CDR1 is MNHNY, CDR2 SVGAGI, per germline (reference sequence). CDR3 DNA sequence: TGTGCCAGCAGTTACCTGGACACCTCCGAGCAGTTCTTC. Its translation is CASSYLDTSEQFF.

The V and J genes are TRBV6-5 and TRBJ2-7, with D tentatively TRBD1 (6 bases). V lost 4 bases and J 2 bases, leaving 12 bases between the germline ends. There are 14 residues in the CDR3. Germline V lookup: CDR1 MNHEY, CDR2 SVGAGI. CDR3 protein: CASSSNRDTYEQYF. In DNA, the CDR3 is TGTGCCAGCAGTTCTAACAGGGACACCTACGAGCAGTACTTC.

This clone was seen just once. Other DNA sequences in the sample encode the same CDR3. The V gene is TRBV7-3, the J gene TRBJ2-3, with D possibly matching TRBD2 (6 bases). CDR1 is SGHTA, CDR2 FQGTGA, per germline. The CDR3 covers 14 residues. Deletions cut 4 bases from V and 0 bases from J, with 8 bases between. CDR3 nucleotide sequence: TGTGCCAGCAGCTCGGGACTGAGCACAGATACGCAGTATTTT. Protein product: CASSSGLSTDTQYF.

The rearrangement joins TRBV7-2 to TRBJ2-7; D uncertain. Between the trimmed V and J ends, which lost 4 bases and 2 bases, there was a span of 9 bases. The germline V gene has CDR1 SGHTA and CDR2 FQGNSA. The CDR3 covers 13 residues. The CDR3 region is CASSSARAYEQYF. The CDR3 nucleotides read TGTGCCAGCAGCTCCGCTAGAGCCTACGAGCAGTACTTC.

The chain joins TRBV14 to TRBJ2-3; 7 bases agree with TRBD1. The CDR3 consists of 19 residues. With 0 bases clipped from V and 3 bases from J, the junction kept 15 bases outside the gene matches. In germline, CDR1 is SGHDN, CDR2 FVKESK. The CDR3 is CASSQELYRGTLLTDTQYF. For the CDR3, the DNA is TGTGCCAGCAGCCAAGAGTTGTACAGGGGAACCCTCCTTACAGATACGCAGTATTTT.

V gene TRBV29-1 combines with J gene TRBJ2-5; D is possibly TRBD1 (5 bases). Germline assignment: CDR1 SQVTM and CDR2 ANQGSEA. Trimming removed 2 bases at V and 1 base at J, with 8 bases between. The CDR3 contains 13 residues. CDR3 DNA sequence: TGCAGCGTTGAAACCAGGGCCCAAGAGACCCAGTACTTC. Translation: CSVETRAQETQYF.

Notes on this clone: One end of the junction fails to match germline, which may point to a read error. This chain joins TRBV7-7 and TRBJ2-1; 10 bases match TRBD2. This CDR3 spans 13 amino acids. In germline, CDR1 is SSHAT, CDR2 FNYEAQ (reference sequence). The CDR3 coding sequence is TGTGCTAGCAGCTTAGGACTAGCGGATGAGCAGTTCTTC. It translates to CASSLGLADEQFF. Full variable domain (outside the CDR3, taken from reference TRBV7-7 and TRBJ2-1): GAGVSQSPRYKVTKRGQDVTLRCDPISSHATLYWYQQALGQGPEFLTYFNYEAQPDKSGLPSDRFSAERPEGSISTLTIQRTEQRDSAMYRCASSLGLADEQFFGPGTRLTVL.

The rearrangement joins TRBV10-1 to TRBJ2-2; possibly TRBD1 for D (5 bases). There are 13 residues in the CDR3. Germline lookup yields CDR1 WNHNN and CDR2 SYGVQD (reference sequence). V shed 0 bases and J shed 8 bases, with 7 bases lying between them. CDR3 sequence: CASSESNRGELFF. CDR3 bases: TGCGCCAGCAGTGAGTCAAACAGGGGGGAGCTGTTTTTT.

The chain carries TRBV18 and TRBJ1-3, with D uncertain. This CDR3 is 17 amino acids long. The V end lost 2 bases, the J end lost 3 bases, and 17 bases lay between the germline ends. Germline values: CDR1 KGHSH, CDR2 LQKENI. CDR3 amino acids: CASSPKLAASFGNTIYF. The CDR3 DNA reads as TGTGCCAGCTCACCAAAGTTGGCAGCCTCCTTTGGAAACACCATATATTTT.

The chain couples TRBV9 to TRBJ2-7; 9 bases map to TRBD2. CDR3 length: 14 amino acids. V trimming: 1 base; J trimming: 5 bases; junction bases outside the gene matches: 4. Germline V CDR1 and CDR2: SGDLS, YYNGEE. The CDR3 reads CASSVSGRSNEQYF. The CDR3 DNA sequence: TGTGCCAGCAGCGTAAGCGGGAGGTCCAACGAGCAGTACTTC.

This chain connects TRBV29-1 to TRBJ2-7, with D perhaps matching TRBD1 or TRBD2 (5 bases each). Trimming cost V 7 bases and J 4 bases, with 14 bases left between them. Germline-derived CDR1 and CDR2 are SQVTM and ANQGSEA. The CDR3 has 12 amino acids. CDR3 DNA: TGCAGCGCTGGGACCGCTCGGTACGAGCAGTACTTC. Its translation is CSAGTARYEQYF.

The chain combines TRBV29-1 with TRBJ2-3, with 8 bases lining up with TRBD2. The CDR3 is made up of 15 amino acids. V shed 5 bases, J shed 3 bases, and the junction held 10 bases outside the gene matches. CDR1 is SQVTM, CDR2 ANQGSEA, per germline. CDR3: CSVYLAGFGTDTQYF. The CDR3 DNA sequence: TGCAGCGTTTACTTAGCGGGATTTGGTACAGATACGCAGTATTTT.

On this clone: The sample holds other DNA sequences that translate to the same CDR3. This chain links TRBV5-1 with TRBJ2-1, with D perhaps matching TRBD2 (6 bases). The CDR3 contains 15 residues. Germline V lookup: CDR1 SGHRS, CDR2 YFSETQ. V was shortened by 4 bases and J by 0 bases, with 11 bases between the two germline ends. CDR3 in amino acids: CASSRDSSSYNEQFF. The CDR3 DNA sequence: TGCGCCAGCAGCCGGGACTCTAGCTCCTACAATGAGCAGTTCTTC. Combining the CDR3 with reference TRBV5-1 and TRBJ2-1 gives the whole variable domain KAGVTQTPRYLIKTRGQQVTLSCSPISGHRSVSWYQQTPGQGLQFLFEYFSETQRNKGNFPGRFSGRQFSNSRSEMNVSTLELGDSALYLCASSRDSSSYNEQFFGPGTRLTVL.

The chain carries TRBV5-1 and TRBJ2-3; D perhaps matches TRBD2 (5 bases). CDR1 is SGHRS, CDR2 YFSETQ, per germline. This CDR3 has 16 residues. V lost 4 bases and J 1 base, leaving 16 bases between the germline ends. For the CDR3, the DNA is TGCGCCAGCAGCCCCTTCCCTGGAGGTCGCACAGATACGCAGTATTTT. Translating gives CASSPFPGGRTDTQYF.

This chain joins TRBV28 and TRBJ2-7; 9 positions agree with TRBD2. This CDR3 region has 14 residues. V lost 11 bases, J lost 3 bases, and 11 bases stayed unmatched. Germline CDR1 is MDHEN and CDR2 is SYDVKM. CDR3 amino acids: CAAERGRGGYEQYF. As DNA, the CDR3 is TGTGCCGCAGAAAGAGGGCGGGGGGGCTACGAGCAGTACTTC.

The V gene is TRBV28, the J gene TRBJ2-5; tentatively, D is TRBD2 (6 bases). V lost 3 bases to trimming and J lost 5 bases, with 13 bases between them. The CDR3 consists of 14 residues. Germline V gene sequence: CDR1 MDHEN, CDR2 SYDVKM. CDR3 nucleotide sequence: TGTGCCAGCAGTTTCCCGAACCGGGGGGAGACCCAGTACTTC. Protein product: CASSFPNRGETQYF.

The rearrangement uses TRBV4-1 and TRBJ2-2; 8 positions agree with TRBD2. The CDR3 sequence is 15 residues long. CDR1 is MGHRA, CDR2 YSYEKL, per germline. With 3 bases clipped from V and 6 bases from J, the junction kept 6 bases outside the gene matches. The CDR3 DNA reads TGCGCCAGCAGCCAGCGACTAGCGCCCGCCGGGGAGCTGTTTTTT. Protein: CASSQRLAPAGELFF.

This sequence joins TRBV27 and TRBJ2-7, with 12 positions matching TRBD2. J gave up 4 bases and V 5 bases, and 21 bases lay outside the gene matches. This CDR3 region has 20 residues. From germline, CDR1 is MNHEY and CDR2 SMNVEV (reference sequence). The CDR3 nucleotides are TGTGCCAGCAGTCCCTCCCGCAACGAACCCGGGACTAGCGGGCTATACGAGCAGTACTTC. Its protein is CASSPSRNEPGTSGLYEQYF.

The V gene is TRBV6-5, the J gene TRBJ1-1; D unresolved. The CDR3 totals 13 residues. Germline V CDR1 and CDR2: MNHEY, SVGAGI. Trimming pared 2 bases from V and 5 bases from J, leaving 9 bases between. CDR3 sequence (DNA): TGTGCCAGCAGTTACCAGTCCGGTACTGAAGCTTTCTTT. This codes for CASSYQSGTEAFF.

J is TRBJ2-5 and V is TRBV2; TRBD1 or TRBD2 may be the D gene (5 bases each). Germline CDR1 and CDR2: SNHLY and FYNNEI. The CDR3 is made up of 12 amino acids. V gave up 7 bases and J gave up 5 bases, with 11 bases separating them. CDR3 bases: TGTGCCAGCATCAGCGAGGGGGAGACCCAGTACTTC. Translated: CASISEGETQYF.

In its sample, this clone was seen once. The CDR3 coding sequence is TGCGCCAGCAGCTTGTTACTCCAGGGGCCCGGGGAGCTGTTTTTT. Translating gives CASSLLLQGPGELFF. The chain links TRBV5-1 to TRBJ2-2, with D perhaps matching TRBD1 (6 bases). CDR3 length: 15 amino acids. Trimming removed 1 base at V and 6 bases at J, with 13 bases between. Germline lookup yields CDR1 SGHRS and CDR2 YFSETQ.

A single count supports this clone. The chain joins TRBV28 to TRBJ2-7; D possibly corresponds to TRBD1 (8 bases). CDR1 and CDR2 from the germline V gene are MDHEN and SYDVKM. V gave up 6 bases and J gave up 7 bases, with 16 bases separating them. The CDR3 contains 13 residues. The CDR3 coding sequence is TGTGCCAGCAGACGACAGGGGCGGGGGGAGCAGTACTTC. Amino acid sequence: CASRRQGRGEQYF.